This T cell receptor beta chain was captured by sequencing in a study of cytomegalovirus exposure and HLA in healthy donors. For the study at large: Findings of an earlier analysis included over 95 million unique TCR beta sequences from 200 million or so T cells.

Germline V gene sequence: CDR1 MNHEY, CDR2 SMNVEV (reference sequence). After removal of 6 bases from V and 7 bases from J, the junction contained 6 bases not matched to a gene. The CDR3 extends over 13 amino acids. 60 Vbeta and 13 Jbeta primers were used in PCR. Assay used: immunoSEQ multiplex PCR; TCRdb lists only in-frame clones, some missing. The sample includes 100,000 to 150,000 clones, about four fifths of them seen just once. The source is a woman in her forties in good health and CMV-seronegative. The V and J genes are TRBV27 and TRBJ1-1; 9 positions agree with TRBD1. Sequences were obtained from PBMCs. The CDR3 protein is CASRRRDRVEAFF. CDR3 DNA sequence: TGTGCCAGCAGACGCCGGGACAGGGTTGAAGCTTTCTTT.